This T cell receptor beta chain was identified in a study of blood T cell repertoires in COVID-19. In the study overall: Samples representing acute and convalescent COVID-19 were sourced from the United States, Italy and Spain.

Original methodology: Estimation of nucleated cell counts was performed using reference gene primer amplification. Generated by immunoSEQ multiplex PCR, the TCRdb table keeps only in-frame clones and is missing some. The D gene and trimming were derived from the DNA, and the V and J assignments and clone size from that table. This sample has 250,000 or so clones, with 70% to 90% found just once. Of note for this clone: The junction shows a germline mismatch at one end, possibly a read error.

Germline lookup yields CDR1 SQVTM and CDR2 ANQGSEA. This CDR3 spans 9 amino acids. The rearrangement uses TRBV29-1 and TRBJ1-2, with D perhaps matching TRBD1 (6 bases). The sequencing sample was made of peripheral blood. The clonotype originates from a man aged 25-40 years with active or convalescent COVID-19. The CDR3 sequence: CSAGQKEDF. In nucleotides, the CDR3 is TGCAGCGCCGGACAGAAAGAAGACTTC.